These 21 T cell receptor beta chains were all obtained from the same sample, sequenced in a study of monozygotic twins with inflammatory bowel disease. TCRdb reprocessed the 5' RACE reads and reports one entry per CDR3 protein, with no DNA. This sample lists about 110,000 distinct CDR3 sequences; its ten largest clones have over 10%. Sequencing was performed on blood. The source of these receptors is a human donor with ulcerative colitis or Crohn's disease, or a healthy co-twin of an affected twin (not recorded which).

The rearrangement links TRBV21-1 to TRBJ1-2; TCRdb returns TRBD1, unconfirmable since there is no DNA. TRBV21-1 is classified as a pseudogene. The CDR3 has 12 amino acids. The CDR3 spells CASSKLGGGYTF.

This chain connects TRBV27 to TRBJ1-4; TCRdb's D gene call, TRBD1, goes unchecked for lack of DNA. Germline V CDR1 and CDR2: MNHEY, SMNVEV (reference sequence). The CDR3 sequence is 17 residues long. CDR3 residues: CASRGTGPGATNEKLFF. The complete variable domain, with remaining parts taken from reference TRBV27 and TRBJ1-4, reads EAQVTQNPRYLITVTGKKLTVTCSQNMNHEYMSWYRQDPGLGLRQIYYSMNVEVTDKGDVPEGYKVSRKEKRNFPLILESPSPNQTSLYFCASRGTGPGATNEKLFFGSGTQLSVL.

This chain joins TRBV12-5 and TRBJ1-6; TCRdb returns TRBD1, unconfirmable since there is no DNA. This CDR3 is built from 17 residues. Germline assignment: CDR1 LGHNT and CDR2 FRNRAP. The CDR3 loop reads CASGLGDRSSYNSPLHF.

The chain joins TRBV20-1 to TRBJ2-3; no DNA is available, so the TRBD2 call from TCRdb remains unchecked. The CDR3 has 14 amino acids. CDR1 is DFQATT, CDR2 SNEGSKA, per germline (reference sequence). The CDR3 here is CSAPGLAGDDTQYF.

This chain's CDR3 is CASSLYRGGRADTQYF. The genes are TRBV5-1 and TRBJ2-3; TCRdb gives TRBD2 as the D gene, but with no DNA this cannot be confirmed. CDR1 is SGHRS and CDR2 is YFSETQ in the germline V gene. This CDR3 has 16 amino acids.

The chain carries TRBV20-1 and TRBJ2-4; TCRdb's D gene call, TRBD2, goes unchecked for lack of DNA. This CDR3 region has 14 residues. Germline-derived CDR1 and CDR2 are DFQATT and SNEGSKA (reference sequence). This CDR3 reads CSARDGREENIQYF.

This chain joins TRBV6-5 and TRBJ1-6. CDR3 size: 15 residues. CDR1 is MNHEY, CDR2 SVGAGI, per germline. CDR3 sequence reads: CASSYIRGLNSPLHF.

The gene calls are TRBV9 and TRBJ2-4. The CDR3 has 15 amino acids. The germline V gene has CDR1 SGDLS and CDR2 YYNGEE. CDR3 sequence: CASSIFGLAENIQYF.

The chain combines TRBV19 with TRBJ1-1; no DNA is available, so the TRBD1 call from TCRdb remains unchecked. In germline, CDR1 is LNHDA, CDR2 SQIVND (reference sequence). CDR3 length: 14 amino acids. Here the CDR3 reads CASSTGNPNTEAFF.

The chain couples TRBV5-1 to TRBJ1-2; lacking DNA, the TRBD1 call made by TCRdb goes unchecked. There are 14 residues in the CDR3. The germline CDR1 and CDR2 sequences are SGHRS and YFSETQ. The CDR3: CASSLGQSLYGYTF. Drawing the rest from reference TRBV5-1 and TRBJ1-2, the complete variable domain is KAGVTQTPRYLIKTRGQQVTLSCSPISGHRSVSWYQQTPGQGLQFLFEYFSETQRNKGNFPGRFSGRQFSNSRSEMNVSTLELGDSALYLCASSLGQSLYGYTFGSGTRLTVV.

This chain uses TRBV11-2 with TRBJ2-7; TCRdb reports TRBD2, a call that lacks DNA to check it against. The CDR3 runs to 13 residues. Germline values: CDR1 SGHAT, CDR2 FQNNGV. The CDR3 here is CASSPSGGTQQYF.

V usage is TRBV4-2 and J usage is TRBJ2-3. The CDR3 totals 14 residues. Germline V gene sequence: CDR1 LGHNA, CDR2 YNFKEQ. CDR3 region: CASSPRGGTDTQYF.

The rearrangement joins TRBV7-2 to TRBJ2-1; no DNA is available, so the TRBD2 call from TCRdb remains unchecked. The germline V gene has CDR1 SGHTA and CDR2 FQGNSA. The CDR3 extends over 13 amino acids. The CDR3 here is CASSPKTSGKQFF. Full variable domain (rest looked up from reference TRBV7-2 and TRBJ2-1): GAGVSQSPSNKVTEKGKDVELRCDPISGHTALYWYRQSLGQGLEFLIYFQGNSAPDKSGLPSDRFSAERTGGSVSTLTIQRTQQEDSAVYLCASSPKTSGKQFFGPGTRLTVL.

The chain recombines TRBV20-1 with TRBJ2-7; the D gene TCRdb calls, TRBD1, cannot be checked with no DNA. In germline, CDR1 is DFQATT, CDR2 SNEGSKA (reference sequence). The CDR3 contains 13 residues. The CDR3 is CSAYGQGVGEQYF.

The chain is built from TRBV28 and TRBJ1-3. The CDR3 has 14 residues. Germline V gives CDR1 MDHEN, CDR2 SYDVKM. The CDR3 sequence is CASSGVNSGNTIYF.

This chain links TRBV5-4 with TRBJ1-1. Per the germline V gene, CDR1 is SGHNT and CDR2 is YYREEE (reference sequence). This CDR3 has 14 residues. CDR3 protein: CASSIRTRGTEAFF.

The chain employs TRBV4-3 and TRBJ2-6. The length of the CDR3 is 17 residues. In germline, CDR1 is LGHNA, CDR2 YSLEER. The CDR3 sequence is CASSQVPHGSGANVLTF.

V and J are TRBV6-2 or TRBV6-3 and TRBJ2-7; there is no DNA to check the TCRdb D call of TRBD2. This CDR3 region has 14 residues. Germline loops: CDR1 MNHEY, CDR2 SVGEGT. CDR3 loop: CASANPGPAYEQYF.

The gene calls are TRBV4-1 and TRBJ2-2; the D call from TCRdb, TRBD1, cannot be confirmed without DNA. CDR1 MGHRA and CDR2 YSYEKL come from the germline V gene. The CDR3 loop spans 16 amino acids. CDR3 residues: CASSLGAGENTGELFF.

The J gene is TRBJ2-5, the V gene TRBV18. CDR3 length equals 15 residues. The V gene's germline CDR1 is KGHSH and CDR2 LQKENI. Here the CDR3 reads CASSLSDRHQETQYF.

The chain combines TRBV18 with TRBJ2-1; with no DNA, the TCRdb D assignment of TRBD1 cannot be verified. CDR1 is KGHSH and CDR2 is LQKENI in the germline V gene. This CDR3 has 17 amino acids. The CDR3 reads CASSPPPGEPTYNEQFF.